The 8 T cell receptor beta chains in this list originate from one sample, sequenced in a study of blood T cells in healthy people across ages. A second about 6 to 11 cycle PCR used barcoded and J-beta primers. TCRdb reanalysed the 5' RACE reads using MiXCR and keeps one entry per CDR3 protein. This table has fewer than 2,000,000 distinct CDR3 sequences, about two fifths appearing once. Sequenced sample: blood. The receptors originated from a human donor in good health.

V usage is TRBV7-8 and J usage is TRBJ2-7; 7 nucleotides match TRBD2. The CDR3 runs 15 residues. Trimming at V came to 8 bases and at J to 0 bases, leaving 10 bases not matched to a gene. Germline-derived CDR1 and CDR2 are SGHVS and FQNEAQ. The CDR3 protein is CASRGAGPSSYEQYF. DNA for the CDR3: TGTGCCAGCCGGGGAGCGGGGCCGAGCTCCTACGAGCAGTACTTC.

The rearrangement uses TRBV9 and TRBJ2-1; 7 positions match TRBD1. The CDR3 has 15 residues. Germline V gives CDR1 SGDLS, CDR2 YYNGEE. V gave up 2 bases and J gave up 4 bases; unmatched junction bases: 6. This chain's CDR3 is CASSVTGTVYNEQFF. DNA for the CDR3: TGTGCCAGCAGCGTTACCGGGACAGTATACAATGAGCAGTTCTTC.

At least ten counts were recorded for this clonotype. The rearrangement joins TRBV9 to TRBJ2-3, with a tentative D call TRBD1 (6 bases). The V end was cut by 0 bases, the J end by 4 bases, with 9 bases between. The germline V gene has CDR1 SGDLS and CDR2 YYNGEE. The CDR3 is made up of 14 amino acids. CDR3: CASSVVGAADTQYF. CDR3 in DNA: TGTGCCAGCAGCGTAGTGGGGGCGGCAGATACGCAGTATTTT. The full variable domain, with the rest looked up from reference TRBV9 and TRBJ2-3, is DSGVTQTPKHLITATGQRVTLRCSPRSGDLSVYWYQQSLDQGLQFLIQYYNGEERAKGNILERFSAQQFPDLHSELNLSSLELGDSALYFCASSVVGAADTQYFGPGTRLTVL.

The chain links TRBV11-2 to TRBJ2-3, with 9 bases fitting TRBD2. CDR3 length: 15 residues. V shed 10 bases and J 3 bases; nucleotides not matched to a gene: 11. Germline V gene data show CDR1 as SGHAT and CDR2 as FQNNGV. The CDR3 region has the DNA TGTGCCACGAAACGGGGTAGCGGGGGTACAGATACGCAGTATTTT. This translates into CATKRGSGGTDTQYF.

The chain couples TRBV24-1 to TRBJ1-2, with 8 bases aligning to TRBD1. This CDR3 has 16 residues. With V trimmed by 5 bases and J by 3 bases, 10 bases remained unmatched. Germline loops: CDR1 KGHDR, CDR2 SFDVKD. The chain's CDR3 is CATSATGQGKDYGYTF. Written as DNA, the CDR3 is TGTGCCACCAGTGCCACTGGACAGGGAAAAGACTATGGCTACACCTTC.

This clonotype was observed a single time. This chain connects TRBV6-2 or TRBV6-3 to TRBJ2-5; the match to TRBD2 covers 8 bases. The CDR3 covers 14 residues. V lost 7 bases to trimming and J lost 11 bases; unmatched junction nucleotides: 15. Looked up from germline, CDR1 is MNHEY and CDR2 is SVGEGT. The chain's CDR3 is CASIGGGGYNEQYF. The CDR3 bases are TGTGCCAGCATCGGGGGGGGAGGATACAATGAGCAGTACTTC.

This chain's CDR3 is CASSEWTKTDTQYF. CDR3 in DNA: TGTGCCAGCAGTGAGTGGACTAAAACAGATACGCAGTATTTT. The gene calls are TRBV6-1 and TRBJ2-3; the D gene is possibly TRBD2 (6 bases). Germline-derived CDR1 and CDR2 are MNHNS and SASEGT. This CDR3 region has 14 residues. Trimming left V 3 bases short and J 3 bases short, with 10 bases between.

The CDR3 protein is CASSKVGRTGRIQYF. The DNA for the CDR3 is TGTGCCAGCAGCAAAGTTGGCAGGACGGGGCGCATTCAGTACTTC. The rearrangement joins TRBV21-1 to TRBJ2-4; no DNA check was done on the table's D call, TRBD1. TRBV21-1 is designated a pseudogene. The CDR3 extends over 15 amino acids.